The rows below give T cell receptor beta chains drawn from one sample of a study of Tregs in tolerant kidney transplant recipients. Sequencing used immunoSEQ multiplex PCR; TCRdb keeps in-frame clones, though not all of them. This sample has about 50,000 clones, with roughly nine tenths found just once. Sequenced material: CD8+ T cells from blood (PBMCs), taken 12 months after the transplant. These receptors were obtained from a human patient who received a combined kidney and bone marrow transplant. T cells may partly derive from the graft donor. The CDR3 runs from the conserved cysteine through the conserved F or W. The D gene is left open where the match is weak.

>TRBD1|TRBJ2-3|TRBV7-9
CASRTGAGDTQYF
>NA|TRBJ2-3|TRBV6-5
CASTTNLGTDTQYF
>NA|TRBJ1-3|TRBV28
CASSLDSLTGNTIYF
>TRBD2|TRBJ2-1|TRBV19
CASSAGSGGSSYNEQFF
>NA|TRBJ2-7|TRBV30
CAWSSGTPYEQYF
>TRBD1|TRBJ1-4|TRBV4-1
CASSPGTGVEKLFF
>TRBD1|TRBJ2-5|TRBV5-6
CASSWRTGQYQETQYF
>TRBD1|TRBJ2-4|TRBV13
CASSRGTGKNIQYF
>TRBD1|TRBJ2-1|TRBV4-1
CASSQDGQGLGYNEQFF
>NA|TRBJ1-1|TRBV11-2
CASSPGLMNTEAFF
>NA|TRBJ2-3|TRBV9
CASSPPLDLGTFNTDTQYF